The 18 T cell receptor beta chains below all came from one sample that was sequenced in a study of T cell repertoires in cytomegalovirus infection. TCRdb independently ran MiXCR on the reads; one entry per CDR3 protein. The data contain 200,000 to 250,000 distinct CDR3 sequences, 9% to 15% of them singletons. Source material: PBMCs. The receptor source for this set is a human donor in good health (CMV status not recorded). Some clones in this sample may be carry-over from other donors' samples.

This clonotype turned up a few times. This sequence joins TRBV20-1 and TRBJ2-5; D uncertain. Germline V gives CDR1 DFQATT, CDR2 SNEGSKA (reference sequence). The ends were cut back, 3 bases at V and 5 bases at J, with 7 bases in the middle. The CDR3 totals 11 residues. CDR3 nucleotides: TGCAGTGCTAGCACATTGGAGACCCAGTACTTC. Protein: CSASTLETQYF.

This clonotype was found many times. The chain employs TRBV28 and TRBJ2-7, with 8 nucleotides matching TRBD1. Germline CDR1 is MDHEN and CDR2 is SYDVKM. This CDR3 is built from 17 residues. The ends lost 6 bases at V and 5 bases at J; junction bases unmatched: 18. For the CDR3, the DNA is TGTGCCAGCAGCCCCTATGGCCCGCGACAGGGGTTGCACGAGCAGTACTTC. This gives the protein CASSPYGPRQGLHEQYF.

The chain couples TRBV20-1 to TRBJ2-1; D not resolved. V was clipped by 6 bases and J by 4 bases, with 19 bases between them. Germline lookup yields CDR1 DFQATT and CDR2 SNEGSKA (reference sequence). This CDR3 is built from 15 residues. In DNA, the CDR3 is TGCAGTGCGGGCCCCACCACCAGAGCTTACAATGAGCAGTTCTTC. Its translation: CSAGPTTRAYNEQFF.

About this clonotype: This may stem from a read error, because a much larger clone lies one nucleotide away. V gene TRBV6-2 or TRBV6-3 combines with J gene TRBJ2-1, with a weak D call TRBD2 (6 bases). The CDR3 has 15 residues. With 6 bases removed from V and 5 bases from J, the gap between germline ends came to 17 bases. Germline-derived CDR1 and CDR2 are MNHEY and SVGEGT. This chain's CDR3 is CASRLGQGGDNEQFF. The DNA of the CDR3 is TGTGCCAGCAGGCTCGGTCAGGGCGGGGACAATGAGCAGTTCTTC.

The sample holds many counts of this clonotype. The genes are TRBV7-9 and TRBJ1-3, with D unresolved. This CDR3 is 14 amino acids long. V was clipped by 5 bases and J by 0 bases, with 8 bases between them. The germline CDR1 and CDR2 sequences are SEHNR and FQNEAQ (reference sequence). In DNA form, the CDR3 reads TGTGCCAGCAGCACTCCGAACTCTGGAAACACCATATATTTT. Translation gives CASSTPNSGNTIYF.

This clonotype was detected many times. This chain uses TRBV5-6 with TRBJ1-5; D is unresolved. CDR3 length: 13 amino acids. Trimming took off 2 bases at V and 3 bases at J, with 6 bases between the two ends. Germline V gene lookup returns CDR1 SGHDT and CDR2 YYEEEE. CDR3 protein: CASSFTANQPQHF. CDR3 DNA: TGTGCCAGCAGCTTCACAGCCAATCAGCCCCAGCATTTT.

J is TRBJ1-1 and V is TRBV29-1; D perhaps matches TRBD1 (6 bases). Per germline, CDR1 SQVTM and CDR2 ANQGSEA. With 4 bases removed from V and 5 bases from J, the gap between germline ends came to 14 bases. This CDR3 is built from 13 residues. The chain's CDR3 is CSVAVGARTEAFF. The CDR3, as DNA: TGCAGCGTTGCAGTGGGGGCGAGAACTGAAGCTTTCTTT.

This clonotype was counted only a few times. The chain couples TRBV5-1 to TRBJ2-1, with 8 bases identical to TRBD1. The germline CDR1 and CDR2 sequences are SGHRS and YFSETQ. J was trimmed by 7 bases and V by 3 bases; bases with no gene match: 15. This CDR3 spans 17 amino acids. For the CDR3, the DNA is TGCGCCAGCAGCTCACGCAAACCCGACAGGGGTGAGAATGAGCAGTTCTTC. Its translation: CASSSRKPDRGENEQFF.

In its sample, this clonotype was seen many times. This chain's CDR3 is CASSPRLARNEQFF. CDR3 bases: TGTGCCAGCAGCCCCCGACTAGCCCGAAATGAGCAGTTCTTC. The rearrangement joins TRBV7-2 to TRBJ2-1; 7 bases agree with TRBD2. Per germline, CDR1 SGHTA and CDR2 FQGNSA. CDR3 length: 14 residues. With V trimmed by 5 bases and J by 7 bases, 8 bases remained unmatched.

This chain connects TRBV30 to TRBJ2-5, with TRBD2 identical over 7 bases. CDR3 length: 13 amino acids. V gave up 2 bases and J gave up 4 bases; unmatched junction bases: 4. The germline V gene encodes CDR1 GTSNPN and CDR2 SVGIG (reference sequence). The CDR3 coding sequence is TGTGCCTGGAGTCTGGCGGGAGTAGAGACCCAGTACTTC. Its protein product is CAWSLAGVETQYF.

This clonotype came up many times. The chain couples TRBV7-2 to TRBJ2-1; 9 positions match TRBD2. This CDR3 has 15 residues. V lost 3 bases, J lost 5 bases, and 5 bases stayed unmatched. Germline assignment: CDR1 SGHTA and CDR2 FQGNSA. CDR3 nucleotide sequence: TGTGCCAGCAGCTTGGTTCTAGCGGGAAACAATGAGCAGTTCTTC. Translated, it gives CASSLVLAGNNEQFF.

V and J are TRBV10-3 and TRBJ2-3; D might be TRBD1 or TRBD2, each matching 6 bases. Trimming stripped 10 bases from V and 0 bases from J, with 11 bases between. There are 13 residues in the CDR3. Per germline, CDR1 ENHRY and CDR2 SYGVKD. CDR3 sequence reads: CATGGDSTDTQYF. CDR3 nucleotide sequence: TGTGCCACCGGGGGCGACAGCACAGATACGCAGTATTTT.

The CDR3 region is CSASAGPQETQYF. DNA for the CDR3: TGCAGTGCTAGTGCAGGGCCCCAAGAGACCCAGTACTTC. The J gene is TRBJ2-5, the V gene TRBV20-1, with a tentative D call TRBD1 (5 bases). This CDR3 contains 13 residues. The V end was cut by 3 bases, the J end by 1 base, with 9 bases between. CDR1 is DFQATT, CDR2 SNEGSKA, per germline (reference sequence).

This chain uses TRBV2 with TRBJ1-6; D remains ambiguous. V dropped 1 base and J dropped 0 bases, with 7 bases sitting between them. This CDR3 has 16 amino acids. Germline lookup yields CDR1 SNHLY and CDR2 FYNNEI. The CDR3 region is CASSEGGSSYNSPLHF. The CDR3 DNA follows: TGTGCCAGCAGTGAAGGCGGTAGCTCCTATAATTCACCCCTCCACTTT.

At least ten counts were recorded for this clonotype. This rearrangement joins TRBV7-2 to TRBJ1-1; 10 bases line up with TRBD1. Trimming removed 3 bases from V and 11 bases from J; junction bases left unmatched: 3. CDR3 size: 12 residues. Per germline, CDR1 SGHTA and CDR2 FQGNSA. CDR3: CASSFGTGDAFF. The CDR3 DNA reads TGTGCCAGCAGCTTCGGGACAGGGGACGCTTTCTTT.

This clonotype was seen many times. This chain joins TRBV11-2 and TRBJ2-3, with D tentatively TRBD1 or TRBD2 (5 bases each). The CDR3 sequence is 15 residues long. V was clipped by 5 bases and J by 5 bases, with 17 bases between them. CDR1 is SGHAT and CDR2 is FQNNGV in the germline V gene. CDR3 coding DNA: TGTGCCAGCAGCGCTGGGACCGCCTCTGAAGATACGCAGTATTTT. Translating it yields CASSAGTASEDTQYF. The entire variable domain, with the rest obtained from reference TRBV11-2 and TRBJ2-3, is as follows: EAGVAQSPRYKIIEKRQSVAFWCNPISGHATLYWYQQILGQGPKLLIQFQNNGVVDDSQLPKDRFSAERLKGVDSTLKIQPAKLEDSAVYLCASSAGTASEDTQYFGPGTRLTVL.

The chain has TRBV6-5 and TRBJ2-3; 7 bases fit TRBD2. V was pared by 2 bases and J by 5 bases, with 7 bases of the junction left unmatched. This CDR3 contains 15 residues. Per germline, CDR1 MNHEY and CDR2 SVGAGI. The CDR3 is CASSYERDRGDTQYF. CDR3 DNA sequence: TGTGCCAGCAGTTACGAGCGGGATCGCGGAGATACGCAGTATTTT.

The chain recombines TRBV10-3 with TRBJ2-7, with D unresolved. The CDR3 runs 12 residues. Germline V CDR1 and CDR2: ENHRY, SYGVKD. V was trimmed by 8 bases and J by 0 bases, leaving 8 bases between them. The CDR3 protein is CAIGRSSYEQYF. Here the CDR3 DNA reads TGTGCCATCGGACGGAGCTCCTACGAGCAGTACTTC.